These 25 T cell receptor beta chains were all obtained from the same sample, sequenced in a study of low-dose radiotherapy and immunotherapy resistance in tumors (dated by TCRdb to the early 2020s). Sequencing was carried out with an Illumina HiSeq 2500. To make first-strand cDNA, Superscript III was used along with a set of TRAV- and TRBV-specific primers so that both the TCRalpha and TCRbeta chains were covered. TCRs were amplified with Phusion for 15 to 25 PCR cycles using a constant-region primer together with the adapter attached to the V primers. TCRdb passed the public sequencing reads through fastp at Q25 and MiXCR, retaining productive beta sequences. Identical CDR3 protein sequences are pooled into one entry, listed with their most common genes and DNA. The sample table records around 80,000 distinct CDR3 sequences; 15% to 20% of these occur just once. The top ten hold approximately 1.5% of the sample.

The time point label corresponds to: after trial treatment. The treatment or condition label of this sample denotes: LDRT plus nivolumab, ipilimumab, low-dose cyclophosphamide and aspirin (RACIN trial). The sequencing used PBMCs, collected after low-dose radiotherapy plus immunotherapy. Every receptor here comes from a male donor with prostate cancer.

This clonotype occurred many times. DNA of the CDR3: TGTGCCTGGAGTAGGAGGGCCGGGACAGGGTACACCGGGGAGCTGTTTTTT. It yields the protein CAWSRRAGTGYTGELFF. V usage is TRBV30 and J usage is TRBJ2-2; 9 bases fit TRBD1. This CDR3 comprises 17 residues. The germline CDR1 and CDR2 sequences are GTSNPN and SVGIG (reference sequence). After removal of 2 bases from V and 3 bases from J, the junction contained 10 bases not matched to a gene.

This clonotype was detected only once. No DNA is shown, since the ends of the CDR3 on it are uncertain; the CDR3 is the one TCRdb lists. The chain combines TRBV28 with TRBJ2-2; TRBD1 is the table's D call and was not checked against the DNA. The CDR3 is 16 residues long, ends included. Germline V CDR1 and CDR2: MDHEN, SYDVKM. Here the CDR3 reads CASRGARANTGELFFF.

The table lists this clonotype with many counts. The chain combines TRBV28 with TRBJ2-7; either TRBD1 or TRBD2 may fit D (6 bases each). The CDR3 sequence is 15 residues long. The ends were cut back, 5 bases at V and 7 bases at J, with 21 bases in the middle. Germline CDR1 reads MDHEN; CDR2 reads SYDVKM. The CDR3 reads CASSPLRNRAGEQYF. The DNA of the CDR3 is TGTGCCAGCAGTCCCCTCCGCAACAGGGCGGGAGAGCAGTACTTC.

This clonotype was found many times. Here the CDR3 DNA reads TGCGCCAGCAGCCAAGCCCCCTTTGAGGGGGGCGATGAGCAGTTCTTC. Translating it yields CASSQAPFEGGDEQFF. This rearrangement joins TRBV4-1 to TRBJ2-1; D may correspond to TRBD1 or TRBD2 (6 bases each). V was clipped by 1 base and J by 8 bases, with 18 bases between them. The length of the CDR3 is 16 residues. Looked up from germline, CDR1 is MGHRA and CDR2 is YSYEKL.

This clonotype was observed at least ten times. The chain joins TRBV6-5 to TRBJ2-5, with D unclear. V gave up 6 bases and J gave up 1 base, with 3 bases separating them. Germline CDR1 MNHEY, CDR2 SVGAGI. This CDR3 has 11 residues. DNA for the CDR3: TGTGCCAGCAGGGTCCAAGAGACCCAGTACTTC. It yields the protein CASRVQETQYF.

This clonotype was found many times. This chain uses TRBV7-2 with TRBJ1-5; D may be TRBD1 (5 bases). Germline CDR1 reads SGHTA; CDR2 reads FQGNSA. With 2 bases removed from V and 6 bases from J, the gap between germline ends came to 14 bases. This CDR3 comprises 15 residues. CDR3 in DNA: TGTGCCAGCAGCTTACTCGAGGGGTTGGGTCAGCCCCAGCATTTT. Translation gives CASSLLEGLGQPQHF.

This clonotype has ten or more counts. The gene calls are TRBV10-3 and TRBJ2-5, with 9 bases fitting TRBD2. Germline trimming cut 2 bases from V and 2 bases from J; bases unmatched to any gene: 3. Per germline, CDR1 ENHRY and CDR2 SYGVKD. This CDR3 is 15 amino acids long. CDR3 amino acids: CAISEPAGGQETQYF. In DNA, the CDR3 is TGTGCCATCAGTGAGCCCGCGGGAGGGCAAGAGACCCAGTACTTC.

This clonotype has ten or more counts. This chain links TRBV10-3 with TRBJ1-1; no reliable D call. CDR1 and CDR2 (germline): ENHRY, SYGVKD. Deletions cut 3 bases from V and 1 base from J, with 6 bases between. This CDR3 is built from 13 residues. The CDR3: CAISDGPNTEAFF. The CDR3 DNA follows: TGTGCCATCAGTGATGGACCGAACACTGAAGCTTTCTTT.

The chain combines TRBV7-9 with TRBJ2-5; unclear D gene. CDR3 length equals 13 residues. Germline CDR1 SEHNR, CDR2 FQNEAQ (reference sequence). Trimming shortened V by 3 bases and J by 3 bases, and 8 bases separated the two germline ends. The CDR3 DNA is TGTGCCAGCAGCTTGGGGTGGGAAGAGACCCAGTACTTC. Protein: CASSLGWEETQYF.

The rearrangement uses TRBV7-9 and TRBJ2-1, with 8 positions matching TRBD2. CDR3 length: 16 amino acids. Germline-derived CDR1 and CDR2 are SEHNR and FQNEAQ (reference sequence). J gave up 12 bases and V 5 bases, and 18 bases lay outside the gene matches. The CDR3 loop is CASSRKGQAGVSGQFF. The CDR3 nucleotides are TGTGCCAGCAGCCGAAAGGGACAAGCGGGAGTAAGTGGGCAGTTCTTC.

A remark on this clonotype: This may be a read error: a much more frequent sequence differs by one nucleotide. The V and J genes are TRBV27 and TRBJ2-5; weak D call: TRBD2 (6 bases). CDR3 length equals 14 residues. V was pared by 5 bases and J by 0 bases, with 10 bases between. Looked up from germline, CDR1 is MNHEY and CDR2 is SMNVEV (reference sequence). The CDR3 coding sequence is TGTGCCAGCAGTCAAGGGACTCACCAAGAGACCCAGTACTTC. It translates to CASSQGTHQETQYF.

The table lists this clonotype with many counts. The rearrangement joins TRBV27 to TRBJ1-5, with 7 positions matching TRBD1. The V gene end was trimmed by 7 bases and the J gene end by 7 bases; junction bases not matched to a gene: 16. This CDR3 contains 16 residues. Germline CDR1 MNHEY, CDR2 SMNVEV (reference sequence). Here the CDR3 reads CASTSLGEGARQPQHF. CDR3 nucleotide sequence: TGTGCCAGCACCTCGCTGGGAGAGGGGGCGAGGCAGCCCCAGCATTTT.

The chain uses TRBV29-1 and TRBJ2-1; either TRBD1 or TRBD2 may supply D (5 bases each). V was clipped by 5 bases and J by 5 bases, with 13 bases between them. From germline, CDR1 is SQVTM and CDR2 ANQGSEA. This CDR3 has 13 residues. This chain's CDR3 is CSVSSGTNNEQFF. The CDR3 DNA follows: TGCAGCGTTTCCTCCGGGACGAACAATGAGCAGTTCTTC.

The V call is TRBV7-2, the J call TRBJ2-5; 7 positions agree with TRBD1. Per the germline V gene, CDR1 is SGHTA and CDR2 is FQGNSA. After removal of 6 bases from V and 3 bases from J, the junction contained 13 bases not matched to a gene. The CDR3 is 16 amino acids. The CDR3 reads CASSFRVGQLKETQYF. DNA for the CDR3: TGTGCCAGCAGTTTTCGTGTGGGACAGCTCAAAGAGACCCAGTACTTC.

The sample holds many counts of this clonotype. The V call is TRBV20-1, the J call TRBJ1-6; D may be TRBD1 (6 bases). Per germline, CDR1 DFQATT and CDR2 SNEGSKA (reference sequence). V was cut by 7 bases and J by 6 bases, with 16 bases left in between. The CDR3 loop spans 14 amino acids. The DNA of the CDR3 is TGCAGTGGGAGGTCGGCGGGGGCTAATTCACCCCTCCACTTT. Encoded protein: CSGRSAGANSPLHF.

This clonotype has ten or more counts. The CDR3 is CASSWYTGELFF. CDR3 in DNA: TGTGCCAGCAGTTGGTACACCGGGGAGCTGTTTTTT. The genes are TRBV6-2 or TRBV6-3 and TRBJ2-2; D unclear. The germline gives CDR1 MNHEY, CDR2 SVGEGT. The V and J ends lost 4 bases and 3 bases respectively, with 3 bases between them. This CDR3 is built from 12 residues.

This clonotype was recorded at least ten times. This sequence joins TRBV5-1 and TRBJ2-5, with TRBD1 identical over 9 bases. The CDR3 extends over 15 amino acids. Germline loops: CDR1 SGHRS, CDR2 YFSETQ. Germline trimming cut 0 bases from V and 6 bases from J; bases unmatched to any gene: 6. The CDR3 region has the DNA TGCGCCAGCAGCTTGGGGACAGGGGCAACGAAGACCCAGTACTTC. Its protein product is CASSLGTGATKTQYF.

In its sample, this clonotype was seen once. This probably arose from a read error, given a far larger clone one base away. V gene TRBV5-3 combines with J gene TRBJ2-7; maybe TRBD2 (5 bases). TRBV5-3 is noted as an ORF with a role that remains uncertain. The CDR3 covers 15 residues. The CDR3 coding sequence is TGTGCCAGCAGCTTAGGTTTCCGGGGATTCTACGGGCAGTACTTC. Amino acid sequence: CASSLGFRGFYGQYF.

V gene TRBV5-4 combines with J gene TRBJ2-7; 7 bases fit TRBD2. Germline values: CDR1 SGHNT, CDR2 YYREEE (reference sequence). Losses at the gene ends were 4 bases for V and 2 bases for J; bases not matched to a gene: 6. CDR3 size: 14 residues. CDR3 residues: CASSAGLGPYEQYF. DNA of the CDR3: TGTGCCAGCAGCGCCGGACTAGGCCCCTACGAGCAGTACTTC.

This clonotype was seen many times. This chain joins TRBV19 and TRBJ2-2; D remains unclear. V was cut by 7 bases and J by 1 base, with 7 bases left in between. Germline assignment: CDR1 LNHDA and CDR2 SQIVND (reference sequence). This CDR3 contains 13 residues. DNA of the CDR3: TGTGCCAGTACCATCAGGAACACCGGGGAGCTGTTTTTT. Translating gives CASTIRNTGELFF.

This clonotype was counted many times. The V call is TRBV26, the J call TRBJ2-1; the D call TRBD1 from the table was never checked on the DNA. TRBV26 is termed a pseudogene. The CDR3 has 16 residues. The CDR3 reads CASSPPPGSSYNEQFF. As DNA, the CDR3 is TGTGCCAGCAGTCCGCCCCCCGGGAGCTCCTACAATGAGCAGTTCTTC.

This clonotype has ten or more counts. The V and J genes are TRBV7-9 and TRBJ2-7; 8 bases match TRBD1. This CDR3 contains 14 residues. CDR1 and CDR2 from the germline V gene are SEHNR and FQNEAQ (reference sequence). The J segment lost 6 bases and the V segment lost 5 bases, leaving 9 bases of the junction unmatched. CDR3 DNA: TGTGCCAGCAGCCATTGGGGGACAGGAGGCGAGCAGTACTTC. Translation gives CASSHWGTGGEQYF.

With regard to this clonotype: It may be a read error: a sequence one base away is much more abundant. This rearrangement joins TRBV25-1 to TRBJ2-1; 8 bases are shared with TRBD1. This CDR3 region has 15 residues. The V segment lost 3 bases and the J segment 10 bases; nucleotides outside the gene matches: 11. The germline gives CDR1 MGHDK, CDR2 SYGVNS. The DNA of the CDR3 is TGTGCCAGCAGTGATACAGGGGGTCCTTCCTACGAGCAGTTCTTC. Encoded protein: CASSDTGGPSYEQFF.

This clonotype was observed many times. The rearrangement uses TRBV3-1 and TRBJ1-5; the D gene is possibly TRBD1 (5 bases). CDR3 length equals 14 residues. CDR1 is LGHDT and CDR2 is YNNKEL in the germline V gene (reference sequence). Trimming pared 4 bases from V and 4 bases from J, leaving 11 bases between. CDR3 in DNA: TGTGCCAGCAGCCCGGACACAGGAAATCAGCCCCAGCATTTT. Its translation is CASSPDTGNQPQHF. Full variable domain (rest looked up from reference TRBV3-1 and TRBJ1-5): DTAVSQTPKYLVTQMGNDKSIKCEQNLGHDTMYWYKQDSKKFLKIMFSYNNKELIINETVPNRFSPKSPDKAHLNLHINSLELGDSAVYFCASSPDTGNQPQHFGDGTRLSIL.

This clonotype has at least ten counts. The rearrangement joins TRBV30 to TRBJ1-6; TRBD1 matches 8 bases. Germline lookup yields CDR1 GTSNPN and CDR2 SVGIG (reference sequence). The CDR3 loop spans 15 amino acids. With 1 base clipped from V and 7 bases from J, the junction kept 6 bases outside the gene matches. CDR3 residues: CAWSGKDRVNSPLHF. For the CDR3, the DNA is TGTGCCTGGAGTGGAAAGGACAGGGTAAATTCACCCCTCCACTTT.